Given below is one T cell receptor (beta chain) in context. The clone's antigen remains unknown. There are no base qualities to consult, and no much larger clone falls within one base. Taken from cysteine to phenylalanine, the CDR3 has 17 residues. Of all the DNA, just the CDR3 is kept, 51 bases in frame from base 1. The CDR1 and CDR2 encoded by the germline V gene are SNHLY and FYNNEI. V is cut by 7 bases and J by 5 bases, and the space between the germline ends is 26 bases. The sample comes from a study of blood T cell repertoires in COVID-19 (dated by TCRdb to about 2020). Concerning the study at large: Collaborator samples came from the United States, Italy and Spain and covered acute and convalescent phases of COVID-19. Where HLA class I and class II types were available, the types were taken from metadata supplied by the sample provider, not from assay-based typing. The sample metadata nearly always contained a de-identified subject ID, COVID-19 status, age in years and sex. The repertoires were released in a freely available public database meant as a resource for research on the immune response to SARS-CoV-2. The material from the prospective study consisted of cDNA or gDNA derived from T cells, B-cell-depleted T cells, or PBMCs. Deeply sampled blood TCRbeta repertoires from subjects exposed to, actively infected with, or recovered from COVID-19 were included in the dataset. The samples were drawn from the first 160 participants of the ongoing ImmuneRACE study and from 950 to 1,500 subjects provided by 6 global collaborators. On the study overall, not on this receptor specifically: How much clinical and demographic metadata was included differed by source and by participant, and the metadata was provided uncurated.

TCRbeta CDR3 regions were amplified from genomic DNA by means of the immunoSEQ Assay, a bias-controlled multiplex PCR. In the source study's methods: The number of nucleated cells in each sample was estimated from the amplification of reference gene primers within the assay. To quantify the absolute abundance of each unique TCRbeta CDR3 rearrangement, sequence reads were collapsed and filtered. For each sample, productive Simpson clonality was calculated as the square root of Simpson's diversity index across productive rearrangements. Sourced from immuneACCESS, this table was stored by TCRdb with only in-frame sequences that have V and J called. A share of the clones is absent; for the studies checked, an unresolved V gene accounts for under half, and the remainder has no known explanation. D and trimming come from the DNA, and the V and J calls and clone size come from that table. The sample table lists roughly 200,000 clones, 75% to 90% of them with a count of one. Of the sample, 6.5% to 9% is held by the ten largest clones.

The collaborating institutions used their own protocols to collect whole blood in K2EDTA tubes. For TCRbeta analysis, collaborators shipped samples in one of three forms: frozen whole blood, isolated PBMCs, or DNA extracted from either of those sample types. The specimen was peripheral blood. This clonotype was obtained from an older woman with acute or convalescent COVID-19. The chain joins TRBV2 to TRBJ1-2; TRBD1 might be the D gene, on 5 matching bases. This receptor has the CDR3 CASNPGGGFVGPYGYTF. The sequenced DNA is TGTGCCAGCAACCCAGGCGGGGGTTTCGTGGGGCCTTATGGCTACACCTTC.